The 3 T cell receptor beta chains listed next were all sequenced from one sample in a study of blood T cell repertoires in COVID-19. Profiled with immunoSEQ multiplex PCR; TCRdb holds only in-frame clones, not every one. The sample holds a few hundred thousand clones, 80% to 90% seen once. Sequencing was carried out using PBMCs or T cells enriched from blood (not recorded which). The receptors shown here come from a woman in her forties with acute COVID-19.

This clone was picked up a small number of times. DNA for the CDR3: TGTGCCAGCAGCTTCGGACAGGGGAGAATCGACGAGCAGTACTTC. It is translated as CASSFGQGRIDEQYF. V usage is TRBV11-3 and J usage is TRBJ2-7; TRBD1 matches at 9 bases. The CDR3 consists of 15 residues. The trim removed 3 bases at V and 5 bases at J, leaving 8 bases unmatched. CDR1 is SGHNT, CDR2 YENEEA, per germline.

The genes are TRBV2 and TRBJ2-3; TRBD1 is a possible D gene (5 bases). Germline V CDR1 and CDR2: SNHLY, FYNNEI. V was cut by 7 bases and J by 1 base, with 21 bases left in between. The CDR3 is made up of 17 amino acids. CDR3 amino acids: CASNQVGHRGGTDTQYF. CDR3 nucleotides: TGTGCCAGCAACCAGGTAGGACACCGAGGTGGCACAGATACGCAGTATTTT.

V usage is TRBV24-1 and J usage is TRBJ2-3, with D uncertain. V was pared by 1 base and J by 1 base, with 8 bases between. Looked up from germline, CDR1 is KGHDR and CDR2 is SFDVKD. The CDR3 covers 15 residues. This CDR3 reads CATSDLAIGTDTQYF. DNA for the CDR3: TGTGCCACCAGTGATTTAGCGATTGGCACAGATACGCAGTATTTT.